This entry describes one T cell receptor beta chain. The sample comes from a study of blood T cell repertoires in COVID-19. This CDR3 is built from 13 residues. V was pared by 2 bases and J by 6 bases, with 11 bases between. Germline V lookup: CDR1 ENHRY, CDR2 SYGVKD. Sequencing used immunoSEQ multiplex PCR; TCRdb keeps in-frame clones, though not all of them. The repertoire holds some 200,000 clones, with 85% to 90% as singletons. The receptor was isolated from a woman between 45 and 65 years old with acute or convalescent COVID-19. Sequencing was carried out using peripheral blood. The chain couples TRBV10-3 to TRBJ2-7, with D tentatively TRBD2 (5 bases). The CDR3 region is CAISEGRGPEQYF. In nucleotides, the CDR3 is TGTGCCATCAGTGAGGGGCGCGGGCCCGAGCAGTACTTC.